The 5 T cell receptor beta chains reported below all come from one sample, sequenced in a study of CXCR3-negative and CXCR3-positive naive CD8 T cells (dated by TCRdb to between 2018 and 2020). Sequencing instrument: NextSeq 550. The Human TCR Profiling Kit (MiLaboratory) was used to prepare UMI-labeled 5' RACE TRB cDNA libraries. With the reads reprocessed by TCRdb, a single entry stands for each CDR3 protein sequence and no DNA is reported. This sample's listing comprises more than 50,000 distinct CDR3 sequences. Around 0.4% of the sample goes to the ten largest clones. The sequencing sample was made of naive CXCR3- CD8+ T cells from blood. This specimen's cell subset or site label, per the study, means: CD45RO-CCR7+CD27+CD95- naive CD8+ T cells lacking CXCR3 (TNR3-). These receptor sequences come from a human donor in good health. Some clones in this sample may be carry-over from other donors' samples.

V gene TRBV28 combines with J gene TRBJ2-7; TCRdb calls TRBD1, which cannot be checked without DNA. Germline CDR1 is MDHEN and CDR2 is SYDVKM. The CDR3 is made up of 15 amino acids. The CDR3 sequence: CASSSDSIQGYEQYF.

This chain uses TRBV29-1 with TRBJ2-5. The CDR3 runs to 12 residues. CDR1 and CDR2 from the germline V gene are SQVTM and ANQGSEA. This chain's CDR3 is CSAQIYQETQYF.

J is TRBJ2-3 and V is TRBV29-1; TCRdb outputs TRBD1, but without DNA this stays unchecked. This CDR3 region has 16 residues. CDR1 and CDR2 (germline): SQVTM, ANQGSEA. The CDR3 here is CSVEGGGRDYTDTQYF.

The chain couples TRBV29-1 to TRBJ2-3; TCRdb's D gene call, TRBD1, goes unchecked for lack of DNA. Per the germline V gene, CDR1 is SQVTM and CDR2 is ANQGSEA. The CDR3 totals 14 residues. The CDR3 region is CSVFGTGLQDTQYF.

This rearrangement joins TRBV28 to TRBJ1-5; without DNA, the TCRdb call of TRBD1 cannot be checked. CDR1 is MDHEN, CDR2 SYDVKM, per germline. This CDR3 comprises 16 residues. CDR3 protein: CASSLSGQGPHQPQHF.